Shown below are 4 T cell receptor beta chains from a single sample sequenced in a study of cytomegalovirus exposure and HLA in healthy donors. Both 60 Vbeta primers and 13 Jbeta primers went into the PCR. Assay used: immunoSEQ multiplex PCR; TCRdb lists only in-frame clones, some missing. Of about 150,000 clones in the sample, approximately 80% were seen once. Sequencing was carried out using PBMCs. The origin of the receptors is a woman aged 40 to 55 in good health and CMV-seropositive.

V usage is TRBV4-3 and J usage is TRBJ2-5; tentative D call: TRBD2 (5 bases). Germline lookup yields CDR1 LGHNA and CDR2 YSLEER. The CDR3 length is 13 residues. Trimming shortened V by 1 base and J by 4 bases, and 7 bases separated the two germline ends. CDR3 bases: TGCGCCAGCAGCCAAGGGGAGCGAGAGACCCAGTACTTC. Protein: CASSQGERETQYF.

This CDR3 is CASSFWTGYGYTF. The CDR3 DNA follows: TGTGCCAGCAGTTTCTGGACGGGGTATGGCTACACCTTC. This rearrangement joins TRBV27 to TRBJ1-2; D is unresolved. The V end was cut by 3 bases, the J end by 5 bases, with 10 bases between. CDR3 size: 13 residues. CDR1 MNHEY and CDR2 SMNVEV come from the germline V gene (reference sequence).

The CDR3 nucleotides are TGTGCCAGCAGCTTAGAAATAGAGGGAACTGAAGCTTTCTTT. Translating it yields CASSLEIEGTEAFF. The genes are TRBV7-6 and TRBJ1-1; D ambiguous. V lost 1 base, J lost 5 bases, and 11 bases lay in between. This CDR3 is built from 14 residues. Germline-derived CDR1 and CDR2 are SGHVS and FNYEAQ.

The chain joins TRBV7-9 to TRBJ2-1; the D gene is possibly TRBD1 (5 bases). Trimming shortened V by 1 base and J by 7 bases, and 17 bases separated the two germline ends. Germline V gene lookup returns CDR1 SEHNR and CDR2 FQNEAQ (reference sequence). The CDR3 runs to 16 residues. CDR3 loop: CASSLVLDSLLNEQFF. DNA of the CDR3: TGTGCCAGCAGCTTAGTTTTAGACAGTCTTTTGAATGAGCAGTTCTTC. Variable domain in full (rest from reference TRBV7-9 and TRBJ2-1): DTGVSQNPRHKITKRGQNVTFRCDPISEHNRLYWYRQTLGQGPEFLTYFQNEAQLEKSRLLSDRFSAERPKGSFSTLEIQRTEQGDSAMYLCASSLVLDSLLNEQFFGPGTRLTVL.